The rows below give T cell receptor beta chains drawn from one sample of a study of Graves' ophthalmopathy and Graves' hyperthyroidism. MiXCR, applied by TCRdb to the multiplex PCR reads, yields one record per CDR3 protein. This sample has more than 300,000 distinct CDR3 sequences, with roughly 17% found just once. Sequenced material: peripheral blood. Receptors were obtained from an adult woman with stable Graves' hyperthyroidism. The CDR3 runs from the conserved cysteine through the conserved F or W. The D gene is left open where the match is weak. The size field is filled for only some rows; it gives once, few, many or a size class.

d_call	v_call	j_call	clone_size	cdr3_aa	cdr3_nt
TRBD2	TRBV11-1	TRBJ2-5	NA	CASSSQAGLGYGETQYF	TGTGCCAGCAGCTCACAAGCCGGACTAGGGTATGGAGAGACCCAGTACTTC
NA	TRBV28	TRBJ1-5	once	CASSLRQDQPQHF	TGTGCCAGCAGTTTAAGACAGGATCAGCCCCAGCATTTT
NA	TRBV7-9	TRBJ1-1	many	CASSLANGNTEAFF	TGTGCCAGCAGCTTAGCGAATGGGAACACTGAAGCTTTCTTT
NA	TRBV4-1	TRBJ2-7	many	CASSQAQGYTYEQYF	TGCGCCAGCAGCCAAGCCCAGGGGTATACCTACGAGCAGTACTTC
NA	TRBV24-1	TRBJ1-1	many	CATSPAGQPFTEAFF	TGTGCCACCAGTCCAGCAGGACAGCCGTTCACTGAAGCTTTCTTT
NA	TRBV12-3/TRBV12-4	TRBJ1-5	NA	CASSPGRLGNQPQHF	TGTGCCAGCAGTCCCGGACGCCTCGGCAATCAGCCCCAGCATTTT
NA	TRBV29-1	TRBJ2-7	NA	CSVSDQGREQYF	TGCAGCGTTAGTGATCAAGGCCGCGAGCAGTACTTC
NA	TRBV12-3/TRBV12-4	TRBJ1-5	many	CASSLSRYSNQPQHF	TGTGCCAGCAGTTTAAGCCGGTATAGCAATCAGCCCCAGCATTTT
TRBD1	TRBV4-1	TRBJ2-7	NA	CASSQETGSGYEQYF	TGCGCCAGCAGCCAAGAGACAGGGTCGGGATACGAGCAGTACTTC
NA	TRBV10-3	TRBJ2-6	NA	CAISDQGRTGANVLSF	TGTGCCATCAGTGATCAGGGGAGAACTGGGGCCAACGTCCTGTCTTTC
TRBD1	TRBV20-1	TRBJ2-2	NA	CSARSTGGGTGELFF	TGCAGTGCTAGGTCGACAGGGGGCGGCACCGGGGAGCTGTTTTTT
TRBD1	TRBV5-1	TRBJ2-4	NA	CASSRGQGRNIQYF	TGCGCCAGCAGCCGGGGACAGGGGAGAAACATTCAGTACTTC
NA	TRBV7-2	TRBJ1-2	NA	CASSQNGGGFEGYTF	TGTGCCAGCAGCCAGAACGGGGGAGGCTTTGAGGGCTACACCTTC
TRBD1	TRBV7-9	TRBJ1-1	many	CASSLPTGGPEAFF	TGTGCCAGCAGCTTGCCGACAGGGGGGCCTGAAGCTTTCTTT
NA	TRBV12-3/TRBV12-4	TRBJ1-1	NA	CASSSTTTEAFF	TGTGCCAGCAGTTCAACCACCACTGAAGCTTTCTTT
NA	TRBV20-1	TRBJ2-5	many	CSARPAELSIQETQYF	TGCAGTGCTAGACCAGCGGAGCTGTCGATCCAAGAGACCCAGTACTTC
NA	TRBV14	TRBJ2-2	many	CASSQGVGGELFF	TGTGCCAGCAGCCAAGGAGTAGGCGGGGAGCTGTTTTTT
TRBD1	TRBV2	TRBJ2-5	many	CASSERTGGQETQYF	TGTGCCAGCAGTGAAAGGACAGGGGGACAAGAGACCCAGTACTTC
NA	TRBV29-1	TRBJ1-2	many	CSVAGAANYGYTF	TGCAGCGTTGCCGGAGCGGCCAACTATGGCTACACCTTC
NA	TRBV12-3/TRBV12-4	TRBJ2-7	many	CASTPGPLSSYEQYF	TGTGCCAGCACTCCGGGACCTCTAAGCTCCTACGAGCAGTACTTC
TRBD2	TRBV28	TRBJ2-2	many	CASSLAGDGTGELFF	TGTGCCAGCAGTTTAGCGGGAGATGGTACCGGGGAGCTGTTTTTT
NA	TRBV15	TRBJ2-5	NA	CATRREETQYF	TGTGCCACCAGGAGAGAGGAGACCCAGTACTTC
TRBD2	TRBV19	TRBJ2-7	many	CASSIKASGWTPYEQYF	TGTGCCAGTAGTATTAAGGCTAGCGGCTGGACTCCCTACGAGCAGTACTTC
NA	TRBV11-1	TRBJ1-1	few	CASSFPSLGVNTEAFF	TGTGCCAGCAGCTTCCCCAGTTTGGGCGTGAACACTGAAGCTTTCTTT
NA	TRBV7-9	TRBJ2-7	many	CASSFGQMEQYF	TGTGCCAGCAGCTTTGGACAGATGGAGCAGTACTTC
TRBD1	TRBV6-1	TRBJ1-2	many	CASSTRTGGIENGYTF	TGTGCCAGCAGTACAAGGACAGGGGGCATAGAAAATGGCTACACCTTC
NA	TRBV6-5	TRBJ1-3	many	CASKANSGNTIYF	TGTGCCAGCAAGGCGAACTCTGGAAACACCATATATTTT
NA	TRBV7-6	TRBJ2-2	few	CASRSQIAGSGEPFF	TGTGCCAGCAGGTCCCAAATAGCTGGATCCGGGGAGCCGTTTTTT
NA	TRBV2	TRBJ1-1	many	CASRQGRSNTEAFF	TGTGCCAGCCGTCAAGGGAGATCAAACACTGAAGCTTTCTTT
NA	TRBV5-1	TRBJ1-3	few	CASSPGTLSGNTIYF	TGCGCCAGCAGCCCGGGGACACTCTCTGGAAACACCATATATTTT
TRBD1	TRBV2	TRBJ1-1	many	CASRTGQGAGTEAFF	TGTGCCAGCAGGACCGGACAGGGGGCAGGGACTGAAGCTTTCTTT
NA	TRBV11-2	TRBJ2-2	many	CASLPRAGQLTGELFF	TGTGCCAGTCTACCCCGGGCAGGGCAACTCACCGGGGAGCTGTTTTTT
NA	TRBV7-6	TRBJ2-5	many	CASSSTPQETQYF	TGTGCCAGCAGCTCGACGCCCCAAGAGACCCAGTACTTC
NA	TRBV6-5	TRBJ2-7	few	CASSSSAHPAEQYF	TGTGCCAGCAGTTCCAGCGCCCACCCCGCCGAGCAGTACTTC
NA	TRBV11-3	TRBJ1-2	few	CASSLEFKGYTF	TGTGCCAGCAGCTTAGAGTTTAAGGGCTACACCTTC
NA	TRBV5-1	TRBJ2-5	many	CASSLVSLRNVETQYF	TGCGCCAGCAGCTTGGTTTCACTAAGGAATGTGGAGACCCAGTACTTC
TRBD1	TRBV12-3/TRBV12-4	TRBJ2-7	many	CASSKGQGGAYEQYF	TGTGCCAGCAGCAAGGGACAGGGGGGAGCCTACGAGCAGTACTTC
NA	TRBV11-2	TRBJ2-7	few	CASSLPVTPGTKETYEQYF	TGTGCCAGCAGCCTACCCGTGACCCCCGGGACAAAAGAGACCTACGAGCAGTACTTC
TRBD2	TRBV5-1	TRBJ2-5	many	CASTSGSSETQYF	TGCGCCAGCACTAGCGGGAGTTCTGAGACCCAGTACTTC
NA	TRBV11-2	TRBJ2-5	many	CASSLVLPGPQETQYF	TGTGCCAGCAGCTTAGTTCTTCCTGGCCCACAAGAGACCCAGTACTTC
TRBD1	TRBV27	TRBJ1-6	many	CASSWGQSPFGSYNSPLHF	TGTGCCAGCAGTTGGGGACAGTCCCCATTCGGCTCCTATAATTCACCCCTCCACTTT
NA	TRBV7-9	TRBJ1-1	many	CASSQPSGGRGSTEAFF	TGTGCCAGCAGCCAACCGAGCGGGGGGCGTGGGTCCACTGAAGCTTTCTTT
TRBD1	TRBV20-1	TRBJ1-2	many	CSASDRVYGYTF	TGCAGTGCTAGTGACAGGGTCTATGGCTACACCTTC
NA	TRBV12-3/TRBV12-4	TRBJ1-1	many	CASSPPGTDYEAFF	TGTGCCAGCAGTCCCCCGGGCACTGATTATGAAGCTTTCTTT
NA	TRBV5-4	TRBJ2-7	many	CASSSGTSYEQYF	TGTGCCAGCAGCTCCGGGACATCTTACGAGCAGTACTTC
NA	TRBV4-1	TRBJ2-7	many	CASSHPTWERVSELSYEQYF	TGCGCCAGCAGCCACCCGACATGGGAGCGGGTTTCAGAGCTCTCCTACGAGCAGTACTTC
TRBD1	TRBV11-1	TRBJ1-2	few	CASSPQVSSGTGKGYTF	TGTGCCAGCAGCCCTCAAGTTTCCTCCGGGACAGGGAAAGGCTACACCTTC
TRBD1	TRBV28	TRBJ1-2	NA	CASTVGQGGHGYTF	TGTGCCAGTACGGTGGGCCAGGGGGGTCATGGCTACACCTTC
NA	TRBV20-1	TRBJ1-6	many	CSARDKNTSSYNSPLHF	TGCAGTGCTAGAGATAAGAACACCAGCTCCTATAATTCACCCCTCCACTTT
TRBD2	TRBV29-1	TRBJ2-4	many	CSAMGLAGEGRGKNIQYF	TGCAGCGCCATGGGACTAGCGGGAGAGGGAAGGGGCAAAAACATTCAGTACTTC